Below, 24 T cell receptor beta chains from the same sample are listed, as sequenced in a study of OX40 agonist ivuxolimab in advanced cancers. The protocol was immunoSEQ multiplex PCR, while the TCRdb copy is restricted to in-frame clones and leaves out a portion. Of about 71,000 clones detected, 86% appear once; the ten largest clones hold over 2%. This sample comprised CD4+ or CD8+ T cells sorted from blood, obtained in a trial of the OX40 agonist ivuxolimab. These receptors all stem from an adult with an advanced solid tumor such as melanoma, head and neck, liver or kidney cancer.

The chain uses TRBV18 and TRBJ2-7, with 11 positions matching TRBD2. The CDR3 extends over 16 amino acids. Germline V CDR1 and CDR2: KGHSH, LQKENI. Germline trimming cut 3 bases from V and 2 bases from J; bases unmatched to any gene: 6. The CDR3: CASSPYLAGGTYEQYF. The CDR3 DNA is TGTGCCAGCTCACCCTATTTAGCGGGAGGGACCTACGAGCAGTACTTC.

The J gene is TRBJ2-3, the V gene TRBV7-8, with D possibly being TRBD2 (6 bases). V lost 4 bases, J lost 2 bases, and 16 bases lay in between. The CDR3 is made up of 16 amino acids. From germline, CDR1 is SGHVS and CDR2 FQNEAQ. CDR3 sequence (DNA): TGTGCCAGCAGCTCTAAGACTAGAAGTTCCACAGATACGCAGTATTTT. Translation: CASSSKTRSSTDTQYF.

V usage is TRBV19 and J usage is TRBJ2-1, with a weak D call TRBD1 (6 bases). The CDR3 length is 15 residues. CDR1 LNHDA and CDR2 SQIVND come from the germline V gene (reference sequence). V lost 7 bases and J lost 2, with 15 bases in between. CDR3 region: CASTPAGTTYNEQFF. The CDR3 bases are TGTGCCAGTACCCCCGCAGGGACAACCTACAATGAGCAGTTCTTC.

The genes are TRBV2 and TRBJ1-6; D is uncertain. Germline assignment: CDR1 SNHLY and CDR2 FYNNEI. V lost 3 bases and J lost 7, with 16 bases in between. This CDR3 spans 16 amino acids. CDR3 nucleotides: TGTGCCAGCAGTGATTTGAGGGCTCGGGGAAATTCACCCCTCCACTTT. This sequence encodes CASSDLRARGNSPLHF.

The chain recombines TRBV28 with TRBJ1-2; D may be TRBD1 (6 bases). CDR3 length equals 15 residues. Between the trimmed V and J ends, which lost 6 bases and 8 bases, there was a span of 22 bases. Germline-derived CDR1 and CDR2 are MDHEN and SYDVKM. This CDR3 is CASSPALGGAWGYTF. The CDR3 DNA reads TGTGCCAGCAGCCCCGCGCTGGGGGGCGCTTGGGGCTACACCTTC.

This clone was recorded only once. V usage is TRBV27 and J usage is TRBJ2-1, with D possibly matching TRBD1 (6 bases). Trimming pared 4 bases from V and 12 bases from J, leaving 13 bases between. Per germline, CDR1 MNHEY and CDR2 SMNVEV (reference sequence). The CDR3 is made up of 12 amino acids. The CDR3, as DNA: TGTGCCAGCAGTTCCTCAGGGGTGGGGCAGTTCTTC. Encoded protein: CASSSSGVGQFF.

The chain employs TRBV5-4 and TRBJ1-4, with D hard to call. Trimming cost V 4 bases and J 0 bases, with 13 bases left between them. This CDR3 has 16 residues. Germline loops: CDR1 SGHNT, CDR2 YYREEE (reference sequence). CDR3 in amino acids: CASSLGESATNEKLFF. DNA for the CDR3: TGTGCCAGCAGCCTCGGGGAGTCTGCAACTAATGAAAAACTGTTTTTT. Looking up the rest from reference TRBV5-4 and TRBJ1-4 gives the full variable domain: ETGVTQSPTHLIKTRGQQVTLRCSSQSGHNTVSWYQQALGQGPQFIFQYYREEENGRGNFPPRFSGLQFPNYSSELNVNALELDDSALYLCASSLGESATNEKLFFGSGTQLSVL.

The V call is TRBV5-6, the J call TRBJ2-1; D not resolved. The CDR3 runs to 11 residues. Trimming shortened V by 0 bases and J by 9 bases, and 4 bases separated the two germline ends. Germline lookup yields CDR1 SGHDT and CDR2 YYEEEE. The CDR3 nucleotides read TGTGCCAGCAGCTTGGCCAGTGAGCAGTTCTTC. As protein: CASSLASEQFF.

The chain links TRBV9 to TRBJ2-2; TRBD1 matches 9 bases. Germline V gene sequence: CDR1 SGDLS, CDR2 YYNGEE. Trimming at V came to 2 bases and at J to 6 bases, leaving 8 bases not matched to a gene. This CDR3 is built from 16 residues. The CDR3 DNA is TGTGCCAGCAGCGTGAACCGGGACAGGGCTGCCGGGGAGCTGTTTTTT. It is translated as CASSVNRDRAAGELFF.

The rearrangement links TRBV11-2 to TRBJ2-1; 7 bases fit TRBD2. Germline CDR1 is SGHAT and CDR2 is FQNNGV. Trimming took 4 bases from V and 5 from J; bases not matched to a gene: 5. The CDR3 length is 14 residues. The CDR3 sequence: CASSSIAGDNEQFF. DNA of the CDR3: TGTGCCAGCAGCTCCATCGCGGGAGACAATGAGCAGTTCTTC.

The chain combines TRBV7-9 with TRBJ1-5, with a possible D match to TRBD1 (6 bases). Between the trimmed V and J ends, which lost 5 bases and 1 base, there was a span of 15 bases. CDR3 length equals 16 residues. The germline CDR1 and CDR2 sequences are SEHNR and FQNEAQ (reference sequence). CDR3 bases: TGTGCCAGCAGCCCTCCCGGGACACAAAGCAATCAGCCCCAGCATTTT. Its translation is CASSPPGTQSNQPQHF.

The chain carries TRBV2 and TRBJ1-2, with D possibly TRBD1 on 5 matching bases. Germline V gene sequence: CDR1 SNHLY, CDR2 FYNNEI. Trimming pared 7 bases from V and 4 bases from J, leaving 13 bases between. This CDR3 is 13 amino acids long. The CDR3 DNA follows: TGTGCCAGCACCGAGGGACGGATCTATGGCTACACCTTC. Translated: CASTEGRIYGYTF.

The CDR3 coding sequence is TGTGCCAGCAGAACGGGGGCCTCGAACACCGGGGAGCTGTTTTTT. Translation: CASRTGASNTGELFF. The V call is TRBV6-5, the J call TRBJ2-2; the D call may be TRBD1 or TRBD2 (6 bases each). V was cut by 6 bases and J by 0 bases, with 11 bases left in between. This CDR3 region has 15 residues. Germline V gene data show CDR1 as MNHEY and CDR2 as SVGAGI.

This clone was seen only a few times. The genes are TRBV6-1 and TRBJ1-1; unclear D gene. The CDR3 runs 12 residues. The germline gives CDR1 MNHNS, CDR2 SASEGT. V lost 5 bases to trimming and J lost 7 bases, with 11 bases between them. CDR3 DNA: TGTGCCAGCAGTTTAGGTGACATTGAAGCTTTCTTT. This codes for CASSLGDIEAFF.

The CDR3 DNA follows: TGTGCCAGCAGCTATAGGGCGGGGGACTACAATGAGCAGTTCTTC. It specifies CASSYRAGDYNEQFF. The gene calls are TRBV7-2 and TRBJ2-1; TRBD2 matches at 7 bases. Per the germline V gene, CDR1 is SGHTA and CDR2 is FQGNSA. V was clipped by 4 bases and J by 3 bases; unmatched bases: 6. The CDR3 runs 15 residues.

The chain carries TRBV5-1 and TRBJ2-3; D may be TRBD1 (6 bases). Germline CDR1 and CDR2: SGHRS and YFSETQ. CDR3 size: 14 residues. Trimming cost V 2 bases and J 1 base, with 8 bases left between them. CDR3 residues: CASSLPGGTDTQYF. Written as DNA, the CDR3 is TGCGCCAGCAGCTTACCAGGGGGCACAGATACGCAGTATTTT.

This clone showed up just a few times. The gene calls are TRBV20-1 and TRBJ1-1; 8 nucleotides line up with TRBD1. V was clipped by 5 bases and J by 5 bases; unmatched bases: 1. Per the germline V gene, CDR1 is DFQATT and CDR2 is SNEGSKA (reference sequence). The CDR3 has 11 residues. The CDR3 protein is CSARQGTEAFF. CDR3 bases: TGCAGTGCTCGACAGGGGACTGAAGCTTTCTTT.

V usage is TRBV6-6 and J usage is TRBJ2-7; tentative D call: TRBD2 (5 bases). V lost 0 bases to trimming and J lost 2 bases, with 8 bases between them. The length of the CDR3 is 14 residues. In germline, CDR1 is MNHNY, CDR2 SVGAGI (reference sequence). The CDR3 sequence: CASSYSSAAYEQYF. As DNA, the CDR3 is TGTGCCAGCAGTTACTCTAGCGCAGCCTACGAGCAGTACTTC.

The V call is TRBV5-4, the J call TRBJ2-1, with 7 bases identical to TRBD2. The J segment lost 8 bases and the V segment lost 0 bases, leaving 11 bases of the junction unmatched. CDR1 and CDR2 (germline): SGHNT, YYREEE (reference sequence). The CDR3 totals 16 residues. In DNA, the CDR3 is TGTGCCAGCAGCTTGGCTGGCGGGAGCTTCGCTCATGAGCAGTTCTTC. Protein: CASSLAGGSFAHEQFF.

This clone was picked up a small number of times. This chain connects TRBV5-5 to TRBJ2-5; 8 bases are a match to TRBD2. V shed 5 bases, J shed 5 bases, and the junction held 8 bases outside the gene matches. Germline loops: CDR1 SGHKS, CDR2 YYEKEE (reference sequence). The CDR3 has 14 residues. The CDR3 here is CASRTGTREETQYF. The DNA for the CDR3 is TGTGCCAGCAGGACCGGGACTAGAGAGGAGACCCAGTACTTC.

V is TRBV27 and J is TRBJ1-3; unclear D gene. Trimming took off 10 bases at V and 9 bases at J, with 16 bases between the two ends. Per germline, CDR1 MNHEY and CDR2 SMNVEV (reference sequence). The CDR3 extends over 12 amino acids. In nucleotides, the CDR3 is TGTGCCAACCGCCCTTCGGGTGGCACCATATATTTT. It encodes CANRPSGGTIYF.

This clone was detected only a few times. The chain is built from TRBV28 and TRBJ1-2, with 7 bases matching TRBD1. Germline CDR1 MDHEN, CDR2 SYDVKM. The trim removed 6 bases at V and 7 bases at J, leaving 11 bases unmatched. The CDR3 totals 14 residues. CDR3 loop: CASRSPTGTAGYTF. CDR3 bases: TGTGCCAGCAGATCGCCGACAGGGACGGCTGGCTACACCTTC.

As for this clone: Other DNA sequences within the sample encode an identical CDR3. This sequence joins TRBV19 and TRBJ1-1; no reliable D call. In germline, CDR1 is LNHDA, CDR2 SQIVND (reference sequence). The CDR3 has 13 residues. Trimming pared 3 bases from V and 8 bases from J, leaving 13 bases between. The chain's CDR3 is CASSMARGTEAFF. In DNA, the CDR3 is TGTGCCAGTAGTATGGCGCGCGGCACCGAAGCTTTCTTT.

This chain links TRBV7-2 with TRBJ2-7; D gene uncertain. From germline, CDR1 is SGHTA and CDR2 FQGNSA. Trimming removed 1 base at V and 3 bases at J, with 7 bases between. This CDR3 has 13 residues. Written as DNA, the CDR3 is TGTGCCAGCAGCTTAGAATCCGTCTACGAGCAGTACTTC. Translated: CASSLESVYEQYF.